These 17 T cell receptor beta chains were sequenced from one sample in a study of lymphopenia after photon versus proton radiotherapy. Clones were sequenced by immunoSEQ multiplex PCR, and TCRdb holds only the in-frame ones, with some missing. The repertoire has 20,000 to 25,000 clones, around nine tenths of them found once; the top ten carry roughly 9.7%. This sample comprised peripheral blood, obtained from a patient treated with proton-based radiotherapy. All receptors come from a woman between 65 and 79 years old with pancreatic cancer. Some clones in this sample may be carry-over from other donors' samples.

This sequence joins TRBV2 and TRBJ1-1, with 9 positions matching TRBD1. The V segment lost 3 bases and the J segment 1 base; nucleotides outside the gene matches: 3. This CDR3 region has 15 residues. Germline V CDR1 and CDR2: SNHLY, FYNNEI. Here the CDR3 DNA reads TGTGCCAGCAGTGAGACAGGGGGTAGGAACACTGAAGCTTTCTTT. Protein: CASSETGGRNTEAFF.

This rearrangement joins TRBV30 to TRBJ2-7, with D perhaps TRBD1 or TRBD2 (5 bases each). This CDR3 has 11 residues. V was trimmed by 3 bases and J by 6 bases, leaving 9 bases between them. Germline CDR1 and CDR2: GTSNPN and SVGIG (reference sequence). CDR3 sequence (DNA): TGTGCCTGGAGACGGGGCTTCGAGCAGTACTTC. Translated, it gives CAWRRGFEQYF.

This chain links TRBV11-2 with TRBJ2-1, with 9 bases that match TRBD2. The CDR3 length is 15 residues. V lost 2 bases, J lost 4 bases, and 3 bases stayed unmatched. Germline CDR1 SGHAT, CDR2 FQNNGV. The CDR3 DNA follows: TGTGCCAGCAGCTTATCGACTAGCGGTTACAATGAGCAGTTCTTC. This translates into CASSLSTSGYNEQFF.

On this clone: The CDR3 does not close with the conserved phenylalanine or tryptophan, likely indicating a read error. The chain's CDR3 is CASRNPGPPYEQYL. The CDR3 region has the DNA TGTGCCAGCAGAAATCCGGGACCCCCCTACGAGCAGTACCTC. This chain connects TRBV6-5 to TRBJ2-7; D may match TRBD1 or TRBD2 (5 bases each). This CDR3 is built from 14 residues. Trimming removed 6 bases at V and 2 bases at J, with 14 bases between. Germline loops: CDR1 MNHEY, CDR2 SVGAGI.

The J gene is TRBJ2-1, the V gene TRBV9, with 7 bases that match TRBD2. CDR3 size: 13 residues. The J segment lost 7 bases and the V segment lost 0 bases, leaving 1 base of the junction unmatched. The germline CDR1 and CDR2 sequences are SGDLS and YYNGEE. The CDR3 reads CASSVGRENEQFF. Here the CDR3 DNA reads TGTGCCAGCAGCGTAGGGCGGGAGAATGAGCAGTTCTTC.

The chain employs TRBV19 and TRBJ2-7, with D hard to call. Germline V gene sequence: CDR1 LNHDA, CDR2 SQIVND (reference sequence). This CDR3 comprises 15 residues. V lost 5 bases to trimming and J lost 0 bases, with 14 bases between them. The CDR3 region is CASSETARSSYEQYF. The DNA of the CDR3 is TGTGCCAGTAGTGAGACGGCCCGAAGCTCCTACGAGCAGTACTTC.

This chain uses TRBV6-1 with TRBJ1-1; 10 nucleotides line up with TRBD1. J gave up 4 bases and V 8 bases, and 4 bases lay outside the gene matches. This CDR3 region has 13 residues. From germline, CDR1 is MNHNS and CDR2 SASEGT. The CDR3 DNA is TGTGCCAGCGGGACAGGGGAGGCCACTGAAGCTTTCTTT. Protein product: CASGTGEATEAFF.

The chain links TRBV11-2 to TRBJ2-1; 7 bases fit TRBD2. J gave up 0 bases and V 5 bases, and 10 bases lay outside the gene matches. The CDR3 spans 17 residues. Germline V gene sequence: CDR1 SGHAT, CDR2 FQNNGV. The CDR3: CASSGAGELPSYNEQFF. CDR3 nucleotides: TGTGCCAGCAGCGGTGCGGGGGAGTTGCCCTCCTACAATGAGCAGTTCTTC.

The rearrangement links TRBV6-6 to TRBJ1-2; 7 nucleotides align to TRBD1. Germline CDR1 MNHNY, CDR2 SVGAGI (reference sequence). The CDR3 has 15 residues. After removal of 2 bases from V and 3 bases from J, the junction contained 6 bases not matched to a gene. The CDR3 nucleotides read TGTGCCAGCAGTTACCCCACAGGGGTTGACTATGGCTACACCTTC. It translates to CASSYPTGVDYGYTF.

The CDR3, as DNA: TGCGCCAGCAGCCAAAAGCTAGCGGGGACCAATGAGCAGTTCTTC. Its protein is CASSQKLAGTNEQFF. V is TRBV4-1 and J is TRBJ2-1, with 9 nucleotides matching TRBD2. This CDR3 is built from 15 residues. With 2 bases clipped from V and 6 bases from J, the junction kept 5 bases outside the gene matches. Germline V lookup: CDR1 MGHRA, CDR2 YSYEKL.

The chain carries TRBV10-2 and TRBJ1-4; no clear D. Germline V CDR1 and CDR2: WSHSY, SAAADI. The CDR3 is made up of 11 amino acids. Deletions cut 4 bases from V and 8 bases from J, with 5 bases between. The CDR3 spells CASSVEEKLFF. In DNA form, the CDR3 reads TGCGCCAGCAGTGTAGAAGAAAAACTGTTTTTT.

The chain employs TRBV6-1 and TRBJ1-1; D gene ambiguous. From germline, CDR1 is MNHNS and CDR2 SASEGT. This CDR3 is built from 14 residues. V dropped 7 bases and J dropped 1 base, with 13 bases sitting between them. CDR3 DNA sequence: TGTGCCAGCATGCGGTTGGACTGGAACACTGAAGCTTTCTTT. Amino acids: CASMRLDWNTEAFF.

V and J are TRBV10-1 and TRBJ2-1; 14 nucleotides align to TRBD2. The CDR3 length is 21 residues. V gave up 2 bases and J gave up 0 bases; unmatched junction bases: 12. Germline V lookup: CDR1 WNHNN, CDR2 SYGVQD (reference sequence). The CDR3 nucleotides are TGCGCCAGCAGTGAGGACCTGGGGGGGACTAGCGGGAGTTACTCCTACAATGAGCAGTTCTTC. The encoded protein is CASSEDLGGTSGSYSYNEQFF.

This chain connects TRBV7-9 to TRBJ2-3; D may match TRBD1 or TRBD2 (5 bases each). This CDR3 contains 12 residues. The V end lost 10 bases, the J end lost 5 bases, and 13 bases lay between the germline ends. CDR1 and CDR2 (germline): SEHNR, FQNEAQ (reference sequence). In DNA form, the CDR3 reads TGTGCCATTTGGAAGAGGGGAGATACGCAGTATTTT. This translates into CAIWKRGDTQYF.

The chain carries TRBV5-1 and TRBJ1-2; a possible D gene is TRBD1 (5 bases). The length of the CDR3 is 15 residues. From germline, CDR1 is SGHRS and CDR2 YFSETQ. V was shortened by 3 bases and J by 4 bases, with 16 bases between the two germline ends. The CDR3 loop is CASSYTQGISYGYTF. CDR3 coding DNA: TGCGCCAGCAGCTATACGCAGGGAATATCCTATGGCTACACCTTC.

V gene TRBV19 combines with J gene TRBJ2-7; D possibly corresponds to TRBD2 (6 bases). Per the germline V gene, CDR1 is LNHDA and CDR2 is SQIVND (reference sequence). The V and J ends lost 5 bases and 2 bases respectively, with 19 bases between them. This CDR3 is 16 amino acids long. CDR3 nucleotide sequence: TGTGCCAGTAGTCCCCAAGGCGGGAACACACCCTACGAGCAGTACTTC. It codes for CASSPQGGNTPYEQYF.

The chain uses TRBV7-2 and TRBJ2-5, with D unclear. Germline assignment: CDR1 SGHTA and CDR2 FQGNSA. This CDR3 region has 12 residues. Between the trimmed V and J ends, which lost 2 bases and 4 bases, there was a span of 5 bases. DNA for the CDR3: TGTGCCAGCAGCTTAAGTGCAGAGACCCAGTACTTC. This translates into CASSLSAETQYF.